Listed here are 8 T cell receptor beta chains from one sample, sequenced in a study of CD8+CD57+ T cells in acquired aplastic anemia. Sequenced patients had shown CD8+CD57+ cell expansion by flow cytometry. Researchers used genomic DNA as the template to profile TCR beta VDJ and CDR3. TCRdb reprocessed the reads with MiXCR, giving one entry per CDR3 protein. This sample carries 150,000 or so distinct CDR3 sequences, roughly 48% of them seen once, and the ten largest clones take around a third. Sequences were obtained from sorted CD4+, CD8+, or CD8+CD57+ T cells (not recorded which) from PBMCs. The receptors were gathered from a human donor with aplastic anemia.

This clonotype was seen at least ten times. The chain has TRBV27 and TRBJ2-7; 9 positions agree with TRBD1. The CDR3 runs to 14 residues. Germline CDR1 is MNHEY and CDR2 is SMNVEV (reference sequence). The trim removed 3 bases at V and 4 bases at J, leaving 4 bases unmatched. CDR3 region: CASSFGTGMYEQYF. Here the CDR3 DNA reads TGTGCCAGCAGTTTCGGGACAGGGATGTACGAGCAGTACTTC.

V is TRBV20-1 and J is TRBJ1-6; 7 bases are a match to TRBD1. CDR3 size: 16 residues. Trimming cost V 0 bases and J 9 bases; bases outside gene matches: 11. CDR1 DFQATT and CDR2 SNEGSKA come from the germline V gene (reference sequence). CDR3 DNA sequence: TGCAGTGCTAGAGAGTTCGCAGGGGGGAATTTTTCACCCCTCCACTTT. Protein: CSAREFAGGNFSPLHF.

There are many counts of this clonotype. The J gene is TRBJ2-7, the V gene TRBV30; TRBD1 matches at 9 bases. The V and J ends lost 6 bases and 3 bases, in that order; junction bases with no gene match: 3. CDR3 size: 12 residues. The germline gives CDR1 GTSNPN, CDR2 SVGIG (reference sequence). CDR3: CACLTGGYEQYF. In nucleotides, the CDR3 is TGTGCCTGCTTGACAGGGGGCTACGAGCAGTACTTC.

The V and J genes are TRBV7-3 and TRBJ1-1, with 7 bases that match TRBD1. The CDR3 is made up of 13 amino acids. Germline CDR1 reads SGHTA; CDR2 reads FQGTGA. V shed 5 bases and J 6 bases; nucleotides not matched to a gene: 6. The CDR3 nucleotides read TGTGCCAGCAGCCGCGCACAGGGGTCTGAAGCTTTCTTT. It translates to CASSRAQGSEAFF.

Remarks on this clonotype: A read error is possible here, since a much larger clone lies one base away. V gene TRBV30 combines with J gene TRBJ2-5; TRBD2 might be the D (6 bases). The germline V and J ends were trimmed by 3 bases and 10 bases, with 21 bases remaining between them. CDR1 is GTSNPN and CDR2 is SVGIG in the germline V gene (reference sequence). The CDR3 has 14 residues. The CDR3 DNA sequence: TGTGCCTGGAGCCGGGGACTGCCAGAGGGGATCCAGTACTTC. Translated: CAWSRGLPEGIQYF.

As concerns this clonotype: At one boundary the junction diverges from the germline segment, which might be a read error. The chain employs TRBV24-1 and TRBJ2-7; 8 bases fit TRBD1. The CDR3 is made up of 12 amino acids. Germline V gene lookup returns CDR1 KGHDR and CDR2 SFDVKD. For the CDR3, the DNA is TGTGCCACCCGTCAGGGGGCCTACGAACAGTACTTC. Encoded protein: CATRQGAYEQYF.

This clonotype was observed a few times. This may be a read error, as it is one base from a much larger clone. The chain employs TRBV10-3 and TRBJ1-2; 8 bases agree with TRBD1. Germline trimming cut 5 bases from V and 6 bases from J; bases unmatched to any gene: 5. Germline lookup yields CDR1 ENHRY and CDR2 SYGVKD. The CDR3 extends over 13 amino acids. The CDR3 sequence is CAISYAGQDGYTF. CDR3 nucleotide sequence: TGTGCCATCAGTTACGCGGGACAGGATGGCTACACCTTC.

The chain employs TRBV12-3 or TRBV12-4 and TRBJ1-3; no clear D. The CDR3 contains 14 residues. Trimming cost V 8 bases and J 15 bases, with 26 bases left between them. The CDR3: CASLPQSGGTPRYF. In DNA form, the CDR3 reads TGTGCCAGCCTTCCCCAATCAGGAGGTACACCACGATATTTT.